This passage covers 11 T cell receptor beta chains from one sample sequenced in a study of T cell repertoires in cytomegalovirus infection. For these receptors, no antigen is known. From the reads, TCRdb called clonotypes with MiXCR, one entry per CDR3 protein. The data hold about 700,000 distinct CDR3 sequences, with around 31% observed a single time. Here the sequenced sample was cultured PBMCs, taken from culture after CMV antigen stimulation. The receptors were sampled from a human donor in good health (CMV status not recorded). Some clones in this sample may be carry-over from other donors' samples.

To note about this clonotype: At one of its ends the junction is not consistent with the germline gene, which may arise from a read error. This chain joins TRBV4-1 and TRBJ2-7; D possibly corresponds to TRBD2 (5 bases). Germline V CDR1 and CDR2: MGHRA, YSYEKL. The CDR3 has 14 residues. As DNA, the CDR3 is TGTGCCAGCAGCCAAGACCGGCAAACGGGGGAGCAGTACTTC. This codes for CASSQDRQTGEQYF.

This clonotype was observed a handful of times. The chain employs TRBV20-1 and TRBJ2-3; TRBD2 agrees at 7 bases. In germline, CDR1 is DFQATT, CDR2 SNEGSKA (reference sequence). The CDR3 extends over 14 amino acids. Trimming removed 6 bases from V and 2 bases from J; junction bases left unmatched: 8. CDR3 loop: CSASLSGSTDTQYF. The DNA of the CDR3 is TGCAGTGCCAGTCTTAGCGGGTCCACAGATACGCAGTATTTT.

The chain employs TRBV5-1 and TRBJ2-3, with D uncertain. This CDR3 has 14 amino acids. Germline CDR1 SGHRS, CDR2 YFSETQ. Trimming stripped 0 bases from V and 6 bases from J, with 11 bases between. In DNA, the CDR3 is TGCGCCAGCAGCTTGGAAGGGCCGGGCGATACGCAGTATTTT. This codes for CASSLEGPGDTQYF.

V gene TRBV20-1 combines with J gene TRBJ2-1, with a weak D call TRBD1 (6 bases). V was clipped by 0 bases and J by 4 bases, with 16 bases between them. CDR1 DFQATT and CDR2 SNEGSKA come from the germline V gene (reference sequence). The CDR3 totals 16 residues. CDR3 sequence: CSARDGTFTRYNEQFF. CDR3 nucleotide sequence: TGCAGTGCTAGAGATGGGACATTCACGAGGTACAATGAGCAGTTCTTC.

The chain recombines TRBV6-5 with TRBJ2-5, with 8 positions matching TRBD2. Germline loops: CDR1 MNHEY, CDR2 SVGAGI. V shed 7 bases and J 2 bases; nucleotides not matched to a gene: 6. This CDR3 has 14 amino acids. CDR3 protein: CASTPGGNQETQYF. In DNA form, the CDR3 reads TGTGCCAGCACCCCGGGGGGGAATCAAGAGACCCAGTACTTC.

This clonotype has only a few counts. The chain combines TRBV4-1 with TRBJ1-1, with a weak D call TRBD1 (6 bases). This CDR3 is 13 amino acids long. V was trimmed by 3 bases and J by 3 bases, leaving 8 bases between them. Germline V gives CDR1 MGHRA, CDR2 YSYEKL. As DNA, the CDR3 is TGCGCCAGCAGCCAGAGACAGGACACTGAAGCTTTCTTT. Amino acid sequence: CASSQRQDTEAFF.

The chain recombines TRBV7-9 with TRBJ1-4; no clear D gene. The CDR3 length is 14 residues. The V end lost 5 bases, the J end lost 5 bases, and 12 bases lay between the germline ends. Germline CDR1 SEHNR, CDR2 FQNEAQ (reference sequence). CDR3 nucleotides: TGTGCCAGCAGCGACGGCCTCAGGAATGAAAAACTGTTTTTT. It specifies CASSDGLRNEKLFF.

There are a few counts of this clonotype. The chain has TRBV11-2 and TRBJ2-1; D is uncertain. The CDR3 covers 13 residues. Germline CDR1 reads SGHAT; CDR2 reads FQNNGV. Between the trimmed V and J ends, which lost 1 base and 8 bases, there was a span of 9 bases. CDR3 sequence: CASSLGPWDEQFF. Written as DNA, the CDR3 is TGTGCCAGCAGCTTAGGCCCATGGGATGAGCAGTTCTTC.

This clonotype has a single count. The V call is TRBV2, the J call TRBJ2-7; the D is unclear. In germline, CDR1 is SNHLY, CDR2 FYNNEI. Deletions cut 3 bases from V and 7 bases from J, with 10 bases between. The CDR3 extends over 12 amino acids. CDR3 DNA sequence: TGTGCCAGCAGTGATGCGCTAGTAGAGCAGTACTTC. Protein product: CASSDALVEQYF.

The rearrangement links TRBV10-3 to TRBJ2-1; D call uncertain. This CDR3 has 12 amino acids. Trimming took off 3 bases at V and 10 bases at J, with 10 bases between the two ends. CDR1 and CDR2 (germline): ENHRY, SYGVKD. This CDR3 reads CAISEQGHEQFF. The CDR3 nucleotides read TGTGCCATCAGTGAACAAGGCCACGAGCAGTTCTTC.

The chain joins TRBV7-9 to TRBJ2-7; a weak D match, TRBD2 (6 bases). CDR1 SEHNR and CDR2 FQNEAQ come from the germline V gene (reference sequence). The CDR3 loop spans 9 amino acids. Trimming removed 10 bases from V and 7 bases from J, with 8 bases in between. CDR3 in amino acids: CATSAEQYF. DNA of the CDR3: TGTGCCACTAGCGCAGAGCAGTACTTC.